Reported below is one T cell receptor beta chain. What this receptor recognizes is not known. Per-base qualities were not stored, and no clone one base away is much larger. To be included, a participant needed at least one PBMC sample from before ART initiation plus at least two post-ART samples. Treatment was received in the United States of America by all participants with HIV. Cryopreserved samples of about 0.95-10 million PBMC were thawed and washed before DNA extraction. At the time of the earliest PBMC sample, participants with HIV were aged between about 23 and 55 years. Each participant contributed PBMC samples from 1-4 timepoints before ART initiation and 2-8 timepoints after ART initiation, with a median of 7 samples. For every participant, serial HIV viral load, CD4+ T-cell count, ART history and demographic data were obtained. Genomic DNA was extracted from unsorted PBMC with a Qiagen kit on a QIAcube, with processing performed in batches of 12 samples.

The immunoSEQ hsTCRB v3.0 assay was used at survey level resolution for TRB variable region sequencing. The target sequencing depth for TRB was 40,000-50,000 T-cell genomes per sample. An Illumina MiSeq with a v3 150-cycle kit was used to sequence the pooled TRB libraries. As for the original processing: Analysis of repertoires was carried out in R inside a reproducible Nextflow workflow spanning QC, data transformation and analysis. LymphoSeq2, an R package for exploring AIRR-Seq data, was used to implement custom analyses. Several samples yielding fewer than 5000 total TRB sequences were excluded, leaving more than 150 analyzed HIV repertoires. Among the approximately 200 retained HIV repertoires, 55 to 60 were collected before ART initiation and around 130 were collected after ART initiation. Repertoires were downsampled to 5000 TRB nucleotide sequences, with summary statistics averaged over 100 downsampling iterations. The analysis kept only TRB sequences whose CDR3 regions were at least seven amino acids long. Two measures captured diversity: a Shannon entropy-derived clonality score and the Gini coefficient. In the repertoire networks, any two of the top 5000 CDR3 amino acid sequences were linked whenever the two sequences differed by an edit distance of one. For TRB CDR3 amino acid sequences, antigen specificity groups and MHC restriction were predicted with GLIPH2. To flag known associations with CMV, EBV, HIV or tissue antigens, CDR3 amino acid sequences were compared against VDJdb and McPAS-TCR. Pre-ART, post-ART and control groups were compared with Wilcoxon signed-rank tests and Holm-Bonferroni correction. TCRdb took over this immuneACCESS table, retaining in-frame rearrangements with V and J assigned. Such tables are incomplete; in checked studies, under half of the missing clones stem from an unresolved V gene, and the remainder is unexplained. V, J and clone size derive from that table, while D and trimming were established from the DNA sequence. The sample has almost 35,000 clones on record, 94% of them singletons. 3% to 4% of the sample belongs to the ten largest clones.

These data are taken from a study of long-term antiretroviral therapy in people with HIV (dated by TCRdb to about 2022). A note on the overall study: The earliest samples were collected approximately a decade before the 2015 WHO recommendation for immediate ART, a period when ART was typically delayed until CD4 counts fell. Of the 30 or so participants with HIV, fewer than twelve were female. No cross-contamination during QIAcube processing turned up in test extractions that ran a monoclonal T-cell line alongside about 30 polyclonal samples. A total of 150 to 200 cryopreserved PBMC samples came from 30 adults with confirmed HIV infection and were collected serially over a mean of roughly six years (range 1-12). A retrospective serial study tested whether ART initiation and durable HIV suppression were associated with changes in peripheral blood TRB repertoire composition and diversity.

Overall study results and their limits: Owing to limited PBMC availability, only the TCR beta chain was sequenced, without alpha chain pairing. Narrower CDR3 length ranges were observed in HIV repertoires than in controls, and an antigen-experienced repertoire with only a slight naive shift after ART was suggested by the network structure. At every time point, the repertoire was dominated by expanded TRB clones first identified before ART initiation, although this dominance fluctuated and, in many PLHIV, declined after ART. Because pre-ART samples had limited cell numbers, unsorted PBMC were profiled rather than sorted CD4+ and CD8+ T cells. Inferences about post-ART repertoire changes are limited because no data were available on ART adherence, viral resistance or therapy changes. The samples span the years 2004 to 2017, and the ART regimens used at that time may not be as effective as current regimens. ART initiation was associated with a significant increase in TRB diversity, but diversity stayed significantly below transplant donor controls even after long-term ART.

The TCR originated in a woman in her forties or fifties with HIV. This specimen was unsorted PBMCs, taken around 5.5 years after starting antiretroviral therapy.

The nucleotides read TGCGCCAGCAGCCAAGATCAGTCTGCGGGGGAAGCTTTCTTT. This yields the protein CASSQDQSAGEAFF. The V and J genes are TRBV4-3 and TRBJ1-1, with the D gene call left open. The CDR3 runs 14 residues from the cysteine to the phenylalanine. Just the 42-base CDR3 DNA is kept, in frame starting at base 1. Taken from the germline V gene, the CDR1 and CDR2 loops are LGHNA and YSLEER. Trimming costs V 0 bases and J 8 bases, and their ends lie 13 bases apart.